The 17 T cell receptor beta chains below were found in one sample sequenced in a study of PD-1 blockade in classical Hodgkin lymphoma. Assay: immunoSEQ multiplex PCR; the TCRdb copy retains only in-frame clones and omits some. The table shows under 130,000 clones, with approximately 89% occurring only once. Time point in this sample: cycle 4 day 1 (C4D1), after 5 to 7 weeks of nivolumab. No patient escaped relapse after autologous stem cell transplantation, and brentuximab vedotin exposure varied. Sequencing was performed on peripheral blood mononuclear cells (PBMCs), taken before the fourth cycle of nivolumab. The source is a human donor with classical Hodgkin lymphoma.

The J gene is TRBJ1-5, the V gene TRBV28; D ambiguous. CDR3 length equals 13 residues. V was clipped by 2 bases and J by 6 bases, with 8 bases between them. Germline CDR1 reads MDHEN; CDR2 reads SYDVKM. The CDR3 is CASSLGRRQPQHF. The CDR3 DNA is TGTGCCAGCAGTTTAGGACGGCGTCAGCCCCAGCATTTT.

The chain is built from TRBV28 and TRBJ1-1; D unclear. The CDR3 has 14 amino acids. Deletions cut 5 bases from V and 0 bases from J, with 10 bases between. Looked up from germline, CDR1 is MDHEN and CDR2 is SYDVKM. The CDR3 sequence: CASSPAWVNTEAFF. Here the CDR3 DNA reads TGTGCCAGCAGTCCGGCGTGGGTGAACACTGAAGCTTTCTTT.

The chain carries TRBV29-1 and TRBJ2-7; possibly TRBD1 for D (6 bases). The V end lost 1 base, the J end lost 0 bases, and 7 bases lay between the germline ends. Germline V gene lookup returns CDR1 SQVTM and CDR2 ANQGSEA. CDR3 length: 13 amino acids. In DNA, the CDR3 is TGCAGCGTTGAAGGGGACAACTCCTACGAGCAGTACTTC. As protein: CSVEGDNSYEQYF.

This chain links TRBV7-9 with TRBJ2-3; TRBD2 is a possible D gene (6 bases). CDR3 length: 15 residues. Germline assignment: CDR1 SEHNR and CDR2 FQNEAQ (reference sequence). V was pared by 5 bases and J by 3 bases, with 15 bases between. The CDR3 loop reads CASSPGAGGTDTQYF. The CDR3 bases are TGTGCCAGCAGCCCCGGGGCAGGAGGGACAGATACGCAGTATTTT.

V usage is TRBV19 and J usage is TRBJ1-2; no clear D. V dropped 6 bases and J dropped 4 bases, with 15 bases sitting between them. The germline gives CDR1 LNHDA, CDR2 SQIVND (reference sequence). There are 14 residues in the CDR3. The DNA for the CDR3 is TGTGCCAGTAGGGAGGACCCTCGAAGCTATGGCTACACCTTC. Protein product: CASREDPRSYGYTF.

The gene calls are TRBV13 and TRBJ2-5; possible D gene TRBD2, 6 bases. Germline V gene lookup returns CDR1 PRHDT and CDR2 FYEKMQ (reference sequence). Trimming left V 4 bases short and J 1 base short, with 22 bases between. This CDR3 contains 18 residues. The CDR3 nucleotides are TGTGCCAGCAGCTCCTCGGGGGACGGCCTTGGGGTCCAAGAGACCCAGTACTTC. Its protein is CASSSSGDGLGVQETQYF.

J is TRBJ2-3 and V is TRBV6-1; 8 bases agree with TRBD1. Per the germline V gene, CDR1 is MNHNS and CDR2 is SASEGT. Trimming took 7 bases from V and 4 from J; bases not matched to a gene: 7. This CDR3 is built from 14 residues. CDR3 nucleotides: TGTGCCAGCAATCTAGGACAGGGTTCAGATACGCAGTATTTT. Translation: CASNLGQGSDTQYF.

V and J are TRBV30 and TRBJ2-5; TRBD2 agrees at 12 bases. The germline gives CDR1 GTSNPN, CDR2 SVGIG (reference sequence). CDR3 length: 16 amino acids. The V gene end was trimmed by 0 bases and the J gene end by 7 bases; junction bases not matched to a gene: 9. For the CDR3, the DNA is TGTGCCTGGAGTGTACCCCCTAGCGGGAGGGCCGGGACCCAGTACTTC. Protein sequence: CAWSVPPSGRAGTQYF. The whole variable domain, remainder taken from reference TRBV30 and TRBJ2-5, is SQTIHQWPATLVQPVGSPLSLECTVEGTSNPNLYWYRQAAGRGLQLLFYSVGIGQISSEVPQNLSASRPQDRQFILSSKKLLLSDSGFYLCAWSVPPSGRAGTQYFGPGTRLLVL.

The rearrangement uses TRBV6-5 and TRBJ2-7; 8 nucleotides align to TRBD2. The trim removed 0 bases at V and 3 bases at J, leaving 7 bases unmatched. Per the germline V gene, CDR1 is MNHEY and CDR2 is SVGAGI. CDR3 length: 16 amino acids. The CDR3: CASSYSSGLARYEQYF. CDR3 nucleotides: TGTGCCAGCAGTTACTCCTCCGGACTAGCTCGCTACGAGCAGTACTTC.

The V and J genes are TRBV6-4 and TRBJ1-5, with 8 bases identical to TRBD1. Trimming at V came to 6 bases and at J to 0 bases, leaving 1 base not matched to a gene. Germline lookup yields CDR1 MRHNA and CDR2 SNTAGT. The CDR3 length is 14 residues. CDR3 sequence: CASSQGASNQPQHF. The CDR3 coding sequence is TGTGCCAGCAGCCAGGGGGCTAGCAATCAGCCCCAGCATTTT.

The chain recombines TRBV11-2 with TRBJ1-3; D is perhaps TRBD1 (5 bases). This CDR3 is 14 amino acids long. Germline CDR1 is SGHAT and CDR2 is FQNNGV. V gave up 5 bases and J gave up 2 bases, with 10 bases separating them. In nucleotides, the CDR3 is TGTGCCAGCAGCCCTTGGGGGGCTGGAAACACCATATATTTT. It specifies CASSPWGAGNTIYF.

The chain is built from TRBV4-2 and TRBJ2-1; no clear D. The CDR3 spans 15 residues. V lost 6 bases and J 4 bases, leaving 16 bases between the germline ends. Germline loops: CDR1 LGHNA, CDR2 YNFKEQ. CDR3 coding DNA: TGTGCCAGCAGGATTATAGGAAGTGGTTACAATGAGCAGTTCTTC. It codes for CASRIIGSGYNEQFF.

The chain employs TRBV4-2 and TRBJ1-3, with 8 bases aligning to TRBD1. This CDR3 region has 14 residues. J lost 6 bases, V lost 8 bases, and 9 bases had no gene match. The V gene's germline CDR1 is LGHNA and CDR2 YNFKEQ. CDR3 residues: CASSLSDRENTIYF. The CDR3 bases are TGTGCCAGCTCCCTTTCGGACAGGGAAAACACCATATATTTT.

The sample holds one count of this clone. V gene TRBV5-1 combines with J gene TRBJ1-2, with D tentatively TRBD1 (5 bases). V dropped 0 bases and J dropped 8 bases, with 14 bases sitting between them. The germline V gene encodes CDR1 SGHRS and CDR2 YFSETQ. The CDR3 spans 14 residues. The CDR3 region is CASSLEGEGGGYTF. The CDR3 DNA sequence: TGCGCCAGCAGCTTGGAAGGGGAAGGCGGCGGCTACACCTTC.

The chain is built from TRBV27 and TRBJ2-3; 10 positions match TRBD2. The J segment lost 1 base and the V segment lost 1 base, leaving 5 bases of the junction unmatched. Germline CDR1 and CDR2: MNHEY and SMNVEV (reference sequence). The CDR3 extends over 17 amino acids. CDR3: CASSLWASGRGTDTQYF. The CDR3 region has the DNA TGTGCCAGCAGTTTATGGGCTAGCGGGAGAGGCACAGATACGCAGTATTTT.

The genes are TRBV2 and TRBJ1-5, with D unresolved. V lost 7 bases and J 0 bases, leaving 13 bases between the germline ends. From germline, CDR1 is SNHLY and CDR2 FYNNEI. The CDR3 consists of 15 residues. CDR3 protein: CASNVRENSNQPQHF. For the CDR3, the DNA is TGTGCCAGCAATGTACGGGAAAATAGCAATCAGCCCCAGCATTTT.

The V and J genes are TRBV7-2 and TRBJ2-3; D remains unclear. Trimming pared 3 bases from V and 3 bases from J, leaving 10 bases between. Germline V CDR1 and CDR2: SGHTA, FQGNSA. This CDR3 contains 14 residues. The CDR3 reads CASSFSWGTDTQYF. The DNA of the CDR3 is TGTGCCAGCAGCTTTAGTTGGGGTACAGATACGCAGTATTTT.